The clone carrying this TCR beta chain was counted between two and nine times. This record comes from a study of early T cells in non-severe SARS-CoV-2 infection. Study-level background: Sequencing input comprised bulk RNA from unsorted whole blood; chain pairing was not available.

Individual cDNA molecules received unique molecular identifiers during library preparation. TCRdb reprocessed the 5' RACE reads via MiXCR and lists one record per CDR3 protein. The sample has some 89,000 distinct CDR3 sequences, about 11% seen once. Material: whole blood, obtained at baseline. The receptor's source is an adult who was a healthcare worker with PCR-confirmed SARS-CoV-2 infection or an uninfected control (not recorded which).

The CDR3 DNA is TGTGCCAGCAGCCCCCCGGGGGGTACGCAGTATTTT. Translated, it gives CASSPPGGTQYF. The rearrangement links TRBV9 to TRBJ2-3; 7 bases agree with TRBD2. Germline lookup yields CDR1 SGDLS and CDR2 YYNGEE. V was pared by 4 bases and J by 8 bases, with 4 bases of the junction left unmatched. The CDR3 is 12 amino acids.